This is a list of T cell receptor beta chains from one sample in a study of blood T cell repertoires in COVID-19. TCRdb keeps only in-frame clones here, not all; method: immunoSEQ multiplex PCR. Of 120,000 or so clones detected, about nine tenths appear once; the ten largest clones hold around 4%. Specimen: peripheral blood. Receptor source: a man aged 40-55 years with acute or convalescent COVID-19. CDR3s include the opening cysteine and the closing phenylalanine or tryptophan. Each record gives: clone size, V gene, J gene, D gene, CDR3 protein, CDR3 DNA. D genes are given only for firm matches. The listing skips clone size in some rows; elsewhere it reads once, few, many or a size class.

NA	TRBV10-1	TRBJ1-5	NA	CASRQKNQPQHF	TGCGCCAGCAGACAGAAGAATCAGCCCCAGCATTTT
NA	TRBV6-1	TRBJ2-1	NA	CASSGTGTRSYNEQFF	TGTGCCAGCAGTGGGACCGGGACACGCTCCTACAATGAGCAGTTCTTC
NA	TRBV4-2	TRBJ2-3	TRBD2	CASSRLAGQPTDTQYF	TGTGCCAGCAGCCGACTAGCGGGACAACCCACAGATACGCAGTATTTT
NA	TRBV11-3	TRBJ1-1	NA	CASSLAFGGARNTEAFF	TGTGCCAGCAGCTTAGCCTTCGGGGGGGCCAGGAACACTGAAGCTTTCTTT
NA	TRBV14	TRBJ1-1	NA	CASSQGGAFTEAFF	TGTGCCAGCAGCCAAGGGGGCGCTTTCACTGAAGCTTTCTTT
NA	TRBV6-1	TRBJ1-1	TRBD1	CASSEARQGVGVAFF	TGTGCCAGCAGTGAAGCGCGACAGGGGGTCGGTGTGGCTTTCTTT
NA	TRBV3-1/TRBV3-2	TRBJ2-1	TRBD1	CASSQDAGGPNEQFF	TGTGCCAGCAGCCAAGATGCAGGGGGCCCAAATGAGCAGTTCTTC
NA	TRBV5-6	TRBJ1-4	NA	CASSYLNPVANEKLFF	TGTGCCAGCAGCTACCTTAACCCGGTGGCTAATGAAAAACTGTTTTTT
NA	TRBV5-1	TRBJ1-6	NA	CASSRTEGNSPLHF	TGCGCCAGCAGTCGGACAGAAGGAAATTCACCCCTCCACTTT
NA	TRBV11-1	TRBJ2-3	NA	CASSLIILGGPDTQYF	TGTGCCAGCAGCTTAATAATCTTGGGGGGGCCAGATACGCAGTATTTT
NA	TRBV12-2	TRBJ2-5	NA	CASRFRGPLCGDETQYF	TGTGCAAGTCGCTTCAGGGGGCCCCTTTGTGGTGACGAGACCCAGTACTTC
NA	TRBV6-5	TRBJ1-6	TRBD1	CASRPRQGAPLHF	TGTGCCAGCAGACCCCGACAGGGAGCACCCCTCCACTTT
NA	TRBV2	TRBJ1-2	NA	CASSEEGVAGYTF	TGTGCCAGCAGTGAGGAGGGTGTGGCTGGCTACACCTTC
NA	TRBV5-4	TRBJ2-7	NA	CASSLGRYEQYF	TGTGCCAGCAGCTTGGGTCGCTACGAGCAGTACTTC
once	TRBV19	TRBJ1-6	TRBD1	CASSRDRGQSSYNSPLHF	TGTGCCAGTAGTAGAGACAGGGGACAGAGCTCCTATAATTCACCCCTCCACTTT
NA	TRBV5-1	TRBJ2-3	TRBD1	CASSSPGQGSRDTQYF	TGCGCCAGCAGCTCTCCGGGACAGGGCTCGCGGGATACGCAGTATTTT
NA	TRBV5-1	TRBJ1-1	NA	CASSEGRSTEAFF	TGCGCCAGCAGCGAGGGTAGGAGCACTGAAGCTTTCTTT
NA	TRBV11-2	TRBJ2-1	TRBD2	CASSPMAGGDEQFF	TGTGCCAGCAGCCCGATGGCGGGAGGCGATGAGCAGTTCTTC
NA	TRBV4-1	TRBJ1-2	NA	CASSQDESYGYTF	TGCGCCAGCAGCCAAGATGAGAGCTATGGCTACACCTTC
NA	TRBV5-1	TRBJ1-5	NA	CASSSSGGNQPQHF	TGCGCCAGCAGCTCTAGCGGGGGCAATCAGCCCCAGCATTTT
NA	TRBV30	TRBJ2-1	TRBD1	CARGTGGHYSYNEQFF	TGTGCCCGGGGGACAGGGGGCCATTACTCCTACAATGAGCAGTTCTTC
few	TRBV5-6	TRBJ1-5	NA	CASSPSKGEAQPQHF	TGTGCCAGCAGCCCTAGCAAGGGGGAAGCTCAGCCCCAGCATTTT
NA	TRBV7-8	TRBJ2-7	TRBD1	CASSLDPGQVLEQYF	TGTGCCAGCAGCTTGGATCCGGGACAGGTGCTCGAGCAGTACTTC
NA	TRBV9	TRBJ2-4	TRBD2	CASSVAGENIQYF	TGTGCCAGCAGCGTGGCGGGAGAAAACATTCAGTACTTC
NA	TRBV11-2	TRBJ2-2	NA	CASSQSIGGTGELFF	TGTGCCAGCAGCCAATCCATAGGGGGCACCGGGGAGCTGTTTTTT
NA	TRBV7-9	TRBJ2-3	NA	CASSLELSNTDTQYF	TGTGCCAGCAGCTTAGAGCTATCCAACACAGATACGCAGTATTTT
NA	TRBV3-1/TRBV3-2	TRBJ2-5	TRBD2	CASSQEPGLRKYF	TGTGCCAGCAGCCAAGAACCGGGACTACGAAAGTACTTC
NA	TRBV7-9	TRBJ1-1	TRBD1	CASSLFLTGTGARTEAFF	TGTGCCAGCAGCTTATTTTTGACTGGGACAGGGGCGCGCACTGAAGCTTTCTTT
NA	TRBV5-1	TRBJ1-2	NA	CASSPRARETNYGYTF	TGCGCCAGCAGCCCGAGGGCCCGAGAGACTAACTATGGCTACACCTTC
once	TRBV24-1	TRBJ2-1	NA	CATSDLGDSRFF	TGTGCCACCAGTGATTTGGGAGACTCCCGGTTCTTC
NA	TRBV6-5	TRBJ1-5	TRBD1	CASGRGQGGNQPQHF	TGTGCCAGCGGAAGGGGACAGGGGGGCAATCAGCCCCAGCATTTT
NA	TRBV6-5	TRBJ1-5	TRBD1	CASSSGGHQPQHF	TGTGCCAGCAGTTCAGGGGGCCATCAGCCCCAGCATTTT
NA	TRBV6-6	TRBJ2-7	TRBD1	CASSSPGQVLREQYF	TGTGCCAGCAGCTCCCCTGGACAGGTCCTACGGGAGCAGTACTTC
NA	TRBV6-5	TRBJ1-2	TRBD1	CASSYSRGRTYTF	TGTGCCAGCAGTTACTCGAGGGGGCGGACCTACACCTTC
NA	TRBV27	TRBJ2-2	NA	CASSRVRTAGELFF	TGTGCCAGCAGCCGCGTTCGCACGGCCGGGGAGCTGTTTTTT
NA	TRBV7-3	TRBJ1-2	TRBD1	CASSPMPPGQGAGYTF	TGTGCCAGCAGCCCTATGCCCCCGGGACAGGGGGCAGGCTACACCTTC
NA	TRBV24-1	TRBJ1-1	NA	CATSGGGYTEAFF	TGTGCCACCAGTGGCGGCGGGTACACTGAAGCTTTCTTT
NA	TRBV20-1	TRBJ1-1	NA	CRMTANTEAFF	TGCAGAATGACAGCGAACACTGAAGCTTTCTTT
NA	TRBV3-1/TRBV3-2	TRBJ1-5	NA	CASSQAGTIDQPQHF	TGTGCCAGCAGCCAAGCCGGGACAATCGATCAGCCCCAGCATTTT
NA	TRBV18	TRBJ2-5	NA	CASSPGGGETQYF	TGTGCCAGCTCACCAGGGGGCGGGGAGACCCAGTACTTC
NA	TRBV5-1	TRBJ2-7	NA	CASSSGQGPKITYEQYF	TGCGCCAGCAGCTCGGGTCAGGGCCCCAAGATTACCTACGAGCAGTACTTC
NA	TRBV7-2	TRBJ1-2	TRBD1	CASSPGQGRGGYTF	TGTGCCAGCAGCCCAGGACAGGGGCGAGGGGGCTACACCTTC
NA	TRBV2	TRBJ1-2	NA	CASRRGTGHGYTF	TGTGCCAGCAGGAGGGGGACGGGGCATGGGTACACCTTC
NA	TRBV5-1	TRBJ2-7	NA	CASSLENYEQYF	TGCGCCAGCAGTCTCGAGAATTACGAGCAGTACTTC
NA	TRBV19	TRBJ1-1	TRBD1	CASTEDRRDTEAFF	TGTGCCAGTACCGAGGACAGGAGGGACACTGAAGCTTTCTTT
NA	TRBV6-5	TRBJ1-1	TRBD1	CASSYSGQHTEAFF	TGTGCCAGCAGTTACTCGGGACAGCACACTGAAGCTTTCTTT
NA	TRBV29-1	TRBJ2-6	TRBD1	CSVFGQGAFGANVLTF	TGCAGCGTCTTCGGACAGGGGGCCTTCGGGGCCAACGTCCTGACTTTC
once	TRBV19	TRBJ1-2	TRBD1	CASSMSGTGGDGYGYTF	TGTGCCAGTAGTATGTCCGGGACAGGGGGCGACGGCTATGGCTACACCTTC
NA	TRBV7-2	TRBJ2-1	NA	CASSPERSSYNEQFF	TGTGCCAGCAGTCCGGAGAGAAGCTCCTACAATGAGCAGTTCTTC
NA	TRBV18	TRBJ2-1	NA	CASSPGGTEQFF	TGTGCCAGCTCACCTGGAGGCACTGAGCAGTTCTTC
NA	TRBV11-2	TRBJ2-7	TRBD2	CASSLSAGGAAYEQYF	TGTGCCAGCAGCCTCTCAGCGGGAGGCGCTGCCTACGAGCAGTACTTC
NA	TRBV24-1	TRBJ2-2	TRBD1	CATSDPDRGRNTGELFF	TGTGCCACCAGTGACCCTGACAGGGGGCGCAACACCGGGGAGCTGTTTTTT
NA	TRBV6-5	TRBJ2-1	TRBD2	CASSYELAGPNEQFF	TGTGCCAGCAGTTACGAACTAGCGGGCCCCAATGAGCAGTTCTTC
NA	TRBV5-1	TRBJ1-6	TRBD1	CASSGGQGGTPLHF	TGCGCCAGCTCGGGGGGACAGGGGGGCACACCCCTCCACTTT
NA	TRBV5-6	TRBJ2-3	NA	CASSLGLDSTDTQYF	TGTGCCAGCAGCTTGGGGCTAGACAGCACAGATACGCAGTATTTT